The 14 T cell receptor beta chains in this list originate from one sample, sequenced in a study of chemoradiotherapy in HPV16-positive cancers. TCRdb keeps only in-frame clones here, not all; method: immunoSEQ multiplex PCR. The sample holds about 5,100 clones; approximately 80% are singletons and the top ten take about 19%. The sample was tumor tissue, taken from a patient who underwent chemoradiotherapy. The receptor set was obtained from a human donor with HPV-associated anogenital cancer.

Only one count was recorded for this clone. The rearrangement links TRBV6-1 to TRBJ1-1, with D possibly TRBD1 on 6 matching bases. Trimming cost V 5 bases and J 1 base, with 14 bases left between them. This CDR3 has 15 amino acids. The germline V gene encodes CDR1 MNHNS and CDR2 SASEGT. CDR3 nucleotide sequence: TGTGCCAGCAGTCCTAGACAGGCGCAGAACACTGAAGCTTTCTTT. Protein product: CASSPRQAQNTEAFF.

This clone was observed once. The V gene is TRBV19, the J gene TRBJ2-7, with 13 bases matching TRBD2. Per the germline V gene, CDR1 is LNHDA and CDR2 is SQIVND (reference sequence). The CDR3 consists of 18 residues. The ends lost 3 bases at V and 3 bases at J; junction bases unmatched: 11. The CDR3 sequence: CASSIGLAGDSVGYEQYF. CDR3 sequence (DNA): TGTGCCAGTAGTATTGGACTAGCGGGAGACTCGGTGGGCTACGAGCAGTACTTC.

The V call is TRBV29-1, the J call TRBJ2-7, with a possible D match to TRBD2 (6 bases). CDR1 is SQVTM and CDR2 is ANQGSEA in the germline V gene. V lost 7 bases, J lost 5 bases, and 18 bases lay in between. The CDR3 has 13 amino acids. CDR3 coding DNA: TGCAGCGGGAGGGAGACAGAAGGACACGAGCAGTACTTC. This gives the protein CSGRETEGHEQYF.

The chain carries TRBV9 and TRBJ2-1; D is unresolved. The V end lost 0 bases, the J end lost 3 bases, and 7 bases lay between the germline ends. In germline, CDR1 is SGDLS, CDR2 YYNGEE. The CDR3 has 14 residues. CDR3 coding DNA: TGTGCCAGCAGCGTAGCGGCTAACTACAATGAGCAGTTCTTC. Translating it yields CASSVAANYNEQFF.

This clone was counted once. The J gene is TRBJ2-1, the V gene TRBV6-5, with no clear D. In germline, CDR1 is MNHEY, CDR2 SVGAGI. V was clipped by 5 bases and J by 5 bases, with 7 bases between them. The CDR3 covers 12 residues. DNA for the CDR3: TGTGCCAGCAGTCTACCTAACAATGAGCAGTTCTTC. Its protein is CASSLPNNEQFF.

The chain is built from TRBV18 and TRBJ1-5; weak D call: TRBD1 (6 bases). V gave up 5 bases and J gave up 5 bases, with 10 bases separating them. Germline V lookup: CDR1 KGHSH, CDR2 LQKENI. This CDR3 spans 13 amino acids. CDR3: CASSSNRDQPQHF. For the CDR3, the DNA is TGTGCCAGCTCATCGAACAGGGATCAGCCCCAGCATTTT.

The chain employs TRBV19 and TRBJ2-1; D unresolved. The germline V gene has CDR1 LNHDA and CDR2 SQIVND (reference sequence). The CDR3 is made up of 15 amino acids. V was clipped by 1 base and J by 5 bases, with 12 bases between them. The DNA of the CDR3 is TGTGCCAGTAGTATAGGTCCTCTTGAACACAATGAGCAGTTCTTC. Its translation: CASSIGPLEHNEQFF.

The gene calls are TRBV5-4 and TRBJ2-3; D is possibly TRBD2 (5 bases). Germline-derived CDR1 and CDR2 are SGHNT and YYREEE (reference sequence). Trimming left V 2 bases short and J 2 bases short, with 12 bases between. The CDR3 is made up of 15 amino acids. The CDR3 DNA is TGTGCCAGCAGCTTAAACGGGGTTAACACAGATACGCAGTATTTT. Residues: CASSLNGVNTDTQYF.

This chain links TRBV7-9 with TRBJ2-4; tentative D call: TRBD2 (6 bases). Germline lookup yields CDR1 SEHNR and CDR2 FQNEAQ (reference sequence). Trimming took 11 bases from V and 0 from J, leaving 14 bases between them. The CDR3 consists of 14 residues. CDR3 protein: CAGSRAGAKNIQYF. The CDR3 coding sequence is TGTGCCGGAAGTAGAGCGGGAGCCAAAAACATTCAGTACTTC.

The J gene is TRBJ2-1, the V gene TRBV29-1; 10 bases match TRBD2. In germline, CDR1 is SQVTM, CDR2 ANQGSEA. The length of the CDR3 is 15 residues. The junction had 9 bases not matched to a gene; V was cut back by 3 bases and J by 7 bases. CDR3 DNA: TGCAGCGTTGAGGGAGAAGCGGGAGGGCAGAATGAGCAGTTCTTC. Translating it yields CSVEGEAGGQNEQFF.

The CDR3 loop reads CAISETELGLYGYTF. CDR3 nucleotides: TGTGCCATCAGCGAGACAGAACTCGGGCTCTATGGCTACACCTTC. V usage is TRBV10-3 and J usage is TRBJ1-2; D is possibly TRBD1 (5 bases). This CDR3 has 15 residues. From germline, CDR1 is ENHRY and CDR2 SYGVKD. The V end was cut by 6 bases, the J end by 4 bases, with 18 bases between.

This clone has a handful of counts. The V call is TRBV2, the J call TRBJ2-2, with D unclear. The germline CDR1 and CDR2 sequences are SNHLY and FYNNEI. Trimming cost V 0 bases and J 6 bases, with 5 bases left between them. This CDR3 is built from 13 residues. CDR3 DNA: TGTGCCAGCAGTGAAGCGCCCCCCGGGGAGCTGTTTTTT. Amino acids: CASSEAPPGELFF. The whole variable domain, filled in from reference TRBV2 and TRBJ2-2, reads EPEVTQTPSHQVTQMGQEVILRCVPISNHLYFYWYRQILGQKVEFLVSFYNNEISEKSEIFDDQFSVERPDGSNFTLKIRSTKLEDSAMYFCASSEAPPGELFFGEGSRLTVL.

This chain connects TRBV2 to TRBJ1-2; 9 nucleotides align to TRBD1. Per the germline V gene, CDR1 is SNHLY and CDR2 is FYNNEI. The V segment lost 4 bases and the J segment 3 bases; nucleotides outside the gene matches: 6. CDR3 length: 15 residues. The CDR3: CASSGRDRVYYGYTF. The CDR3 nucleotides read TGTGCCAGCAGTGGCCGGGACAGGGTTTACTATGGCTACACCTTC.

V and J are TRBV25-1 and TRBJ1-3; TRBD1 agrees at 9 bases. From germline, CDR1 is MGHDK and CDR2 SYGVNS. The length of the CDR3 is 14 residues. V was clipped by 8 bases and J by 4 bases; unmatched bases: 6. The CDR3: CASAGQGGGNTIYF. The DNA of the CDR3 is TGTGCCAGCGCGGGACAGGGTGGAGGAAACACCATATATTTT.